This record looks at one T cell receptor (beta chain) sequence and its context. Its antigen is not known. This entry is derived from a study of cytomegalovirus exposure and HLA in healthy donors. The overall study: Around 85 million unique TCR sequences came from HLA-typed donors in an early release.

Germline CDR1 MNHEY, CDR2 SVGAGI. CDR3 length: 13 residues. Trimming took 6 bases from V and 2 from J, leaving 8 bases between them. Study results and limitations: Rarity characterized most TCR sequences, yet some public TCRs appeared in many donors. The study designated fewer than 200 TCR beta chains cytomegalovirus-associated.

13 Jbeta primers and 60 Vbeta primers were used for the PCR. Clones were read by immunoSEQ multiplex PCR, and TCRdb kept only the in-frame ones, dropping some. The repertoire holds around 91,000 clones, over 65% seen once, with roughly 4.2% in the top ten. Healthy bone marrow donors formed the donor group. The source material was PBMCs. This rearrangement joins TRBV6-5 to TRBJ1-5; the D gene is possibly TRBD1 (6 bases). The TCR sequence derives from a woman aged 40 to 50 in good health and CMV-seropositive. CDR3 sequence (DNA): TGTGCCAGCAGACCAGGGGGCAATCAGCCCCAGCATTTT. It yields the protein CASRPGGNQPQHF.